This TCR beta chain was profiled in a study of shared clonotypes between healthy human individuals (dated by TCRdb to about 2020). Notes on the research overall: Two women and three men aged 18 to 49 years were included in the cohort. Different laboratories and diverse techniques were used to prepare libraries and sequence TCR repertoires, to increase sequencing depth and limit assay-specific biases. Between about 0.85 and 10 billion PBMCs per donor were obtained by leukapheresis. The study deeply sequenced blood TCR repertoires of five healthy adults to estimate repertoire size and the extent of clonotype sharing between individuals. For each donor, CD4 naive and CD4 memory were each given three plates, CD8 naive was given two plates, and CD8 memory was given one plate.

Using the deep immunoSEQ assay, TCR CDR3 regions were amplified from genomic DNA by multiplex PCR. Extracted genomic DNA from each cell subset was distributed evenly across all wells of several immunoSEQ 96-well plates, and each plate was treated as a replicate. For sorted subsets, each replicate PCR was loaded with 200 ng genomic DNA, equivalent to roughly 30,000 T cell genomes. Purified libraries were quantified with a Qubit 3.0 fluorometer, sized on a Bioanalyzer 2100, and re-quantified with the KAPA Library Quantification kit. Every immunoSEQ 96-well plate was sequenced on a separate single-read 150-cycle Illumina NextSeq 550 flow cell. In the original analysis: Because only junctional sequences without quality scores were contained in the immunoSEQ output, filtering matching that applied to full-length reads could not be performed. To assign V/J genes and CDR3, sequences were annotated using PyIR, a Python wrapper for IgBLAST v1.9, with IMGT germline references. Reads were filtered out if the reads had weak V/J assignments (E-value above 1e-6), no CDR3, stop codons, out-of-frame junctions, or ambiguous translated residues. V3J clonotypes were defined as sequences sharing the same inferred V gene, J gene, and CDR3 amino acid sequence. To compute the percentage overlap between repertoires, the number of shared unique clonotypes was divided by the size of the smaller repertoire. RTK rarefaction, the Chao1 estimator, and Recon v2.1 estimates of unobserved clonotypes were used to assess repertoire richness. Generation probabilities were computed with OLGA for all TCRbeta clonotypes obtained by the gDNA method from several donors. As stored in TCRdb, this immuneACCESS dataset retains in-frame rearrangements with V and J assigned. A fraction of the clones does not appear; measured against another copy, unresolved V genes explain less than half of the discrepancy, and the remainder lacks a known reason. V, J and clone size are taken as reported in that table, and D and trimming were inferred from the DNA itself. The table for this sample lists more than 2 million clones; 90% to 96% of them were counted only once. Together, the top ten hold 0.1% to 0.15% of the sample.

CDR1 and CDR2 are drawn from the germline V gene: SGHRS, YFSETQ. Relative to germline, V is 0 bases shorter and J is 0 bases shorter, with 5 bases between their ends. The CDR3 goes from the cysteine to the phenylalanine over 14 residues. The sequence is cut down to CDR3 DNA, 42 bases in frame from base 1. The donors were healthy, HIV-negative adults with no recently reported acute infections or vaccinations. Only Caucasian adults living in Nashville, Tennessee, USA were represented among the donors. CD4+ T cells were enriched by magnetic negative selection, after which naive cells were positively selected on CD45RA and the negative fraction was taken as the memory subset. Blood was obtained by leukapheresis, after which PBMCs were separated by Ficoll-Histopaque density gradient centrifugation and cryopreserved in liquid nitrogen vapor phase. Analytical flow cytometry was used to check the purity and quantity of every magnetically sorted T cell population. Each sorted fraction had its genomic DNA isolated and then quantified by UV absorbance on a Nanodrop 2000c.

General study outcomes and caveats: When several donors were compared, the shared fraction of clonotypes was roughly 5% for naive CD4, 3.5% for naive CD8, roughly 2.3% for memory CD4, and approximately 0.4% for memory CD8. Even with the large sequencing depth, rarefaction of the sorted-subset datasets indicated that sequencing was incomplete. Only blood was sampled, and tissue TCR repertoires likely differ from those in blood. Based on pairwise subsampling, the degree of clonotype sharing among donors was expected to be affected by sequencing depth. The small number of donors limited the genetic and exposure-history diversity represented. Larger estimated clonotype richness was generally found for naive subsets than for memory subsets. Higher generation probabilities were observed for clonotypes shared by all four sorted-subset donors than for non-shared clonotypes.

Concerning this clone itself: Its antigen target is currently unknown. Base qualities are not recorded, but no much larger clone differs from it by a single base. Other DNA sequences in this specimen translate into the identical CDR3.

Source material: naive CD4+ T cells sorted from blood. The cell subset or site label, read with the paper, signifies: CD45RA+ positively selected. The chain couples TRBV5-1 to TRBJ2-3, with no reliable assignment of the D segment. This TCR was recovered from a man aged 18-30 years in good health. Read as DNA, the sequence is TGCGCCAGCAGCTTGGATCCTAGCACAGATACGCAGTATTTT. It specifies CASSLDPSTDTQYF.